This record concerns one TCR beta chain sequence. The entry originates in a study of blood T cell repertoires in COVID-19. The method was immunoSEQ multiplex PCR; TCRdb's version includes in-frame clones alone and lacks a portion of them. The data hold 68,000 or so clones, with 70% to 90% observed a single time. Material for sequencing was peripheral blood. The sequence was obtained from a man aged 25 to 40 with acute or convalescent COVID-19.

The CDR3 region has the DNA TGTGCCAGCAGCTTAGCGGAGGGGAGTGGGGCCAACGTCCTGACTTTC. Encoded protein: CASSLAEGSGANVLTF. J is TRBJ2-6 and V is TRBV11-1; D possibly corresponds to TRBD2 (6 bases). V lost 0 bases and J 3 bases, leaving 9 bases between the germline ends. Germline values: CDR1 SGHAT, CDR2 FQDESV (reference sequence). There are 16 residues in the CDR3.